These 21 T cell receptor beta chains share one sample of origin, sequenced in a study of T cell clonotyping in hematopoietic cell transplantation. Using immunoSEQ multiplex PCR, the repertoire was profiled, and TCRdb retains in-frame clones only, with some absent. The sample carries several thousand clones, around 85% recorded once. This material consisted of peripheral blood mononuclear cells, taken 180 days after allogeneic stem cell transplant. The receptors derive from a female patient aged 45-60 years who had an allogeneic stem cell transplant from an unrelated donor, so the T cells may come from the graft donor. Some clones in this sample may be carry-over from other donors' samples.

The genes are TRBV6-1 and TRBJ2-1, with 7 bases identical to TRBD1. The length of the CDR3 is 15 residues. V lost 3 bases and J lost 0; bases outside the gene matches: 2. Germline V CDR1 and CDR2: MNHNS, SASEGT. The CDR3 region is CASSEGQSSYNEQFF. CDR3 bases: TGTGCCAGCAGTGAGGGACAGAGCTCCTACAATGAGCAGTTCTTC.

This chain's CDR3 is CATSSPGSSFMDYSTDTQYF. The CDR3 coding sequence is TGTGCCACCAGCAGCCCCGGGTCCTCTTTTATGGATTATTCCACAGATACGCAGTATTTT. The gene calls are TRBV15 and TRBJ2-3, with no clear D. CDR1 LNHNV and CDR2 YYDKDF come from the germline V gene (reference sequence). V lost 3 bases to trimming and J lost 2 bases, with 27 bases between them. This CDR3 region has 20 residues.

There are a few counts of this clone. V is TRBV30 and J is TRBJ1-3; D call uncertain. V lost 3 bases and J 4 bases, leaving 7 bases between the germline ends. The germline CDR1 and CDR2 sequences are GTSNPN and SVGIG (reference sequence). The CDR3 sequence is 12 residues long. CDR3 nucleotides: TGTGCCTGGAGGTTAGCCGGAAACACCATATATTTT. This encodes CAWRLAGNTIYF. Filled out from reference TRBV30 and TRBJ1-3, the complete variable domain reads SQTIHQWPATLVQPVGSPLSLECTVEGTSNPNLYWYRQAAGRGLQLLFYSVGIGQISSEVPQNLSASRPQDRQFILSSKKLLLSDSGFYLCAWRLAGNTIYFGEGSWLTVV.

CDR3 loop: CASSLWAKAGGIDTQYF. For the CDR3, the DNA is TGTGCCAGCAGCTTATGGGCAAAAGCGGGGGGAATAGATACGCAGTATTTT. The rearrangement uses TRBV7-3 and TRBJ2-3; the match to TRBD2 covers 9 bases. This CDR3 region has 17 residues. V lost 2 bases to trimming and J lost 5 bases; unmatched junction nucleotides: 11. From germline, CDR1 is SGHTA and CDR2 FQGTGA.

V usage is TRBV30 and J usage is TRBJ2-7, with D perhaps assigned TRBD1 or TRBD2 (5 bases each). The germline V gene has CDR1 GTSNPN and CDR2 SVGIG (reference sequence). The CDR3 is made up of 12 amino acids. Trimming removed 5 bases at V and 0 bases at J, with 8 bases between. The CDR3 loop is CAWGDGSYEQYF. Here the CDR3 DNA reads TGTGCCTGGGGGGACGGCTCCTACGAGCAGTACTTC. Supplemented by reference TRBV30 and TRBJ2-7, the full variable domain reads SQTIHQWPATLVQPVGSPLSLECTVEGTSNPNLYWYRQAAGRGLQLLFYSVGIGQISSEVPQNLSASRPQDRQFILSSKKLLLSDSGFYLCAWGDGSYEQYFGPGTRLTVT.

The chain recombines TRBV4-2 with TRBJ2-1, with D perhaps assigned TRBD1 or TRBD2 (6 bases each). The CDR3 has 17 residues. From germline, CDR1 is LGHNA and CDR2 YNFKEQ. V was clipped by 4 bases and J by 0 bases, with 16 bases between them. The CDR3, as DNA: TGTGCCAGCAGCCTGCGAGGGGGGTTAAGCTCCTACAATGAGCAGTTCTTC. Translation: CASSLRGGLSSYNEQFF.

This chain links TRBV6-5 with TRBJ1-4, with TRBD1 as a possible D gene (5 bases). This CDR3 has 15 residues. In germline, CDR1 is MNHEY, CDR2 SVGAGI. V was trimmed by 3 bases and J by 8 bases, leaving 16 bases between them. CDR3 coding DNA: TGTGCCAGCAGTTATTCAGGGAGTGTTAAGGAAAAACTGTTTTTT. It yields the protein CASSYSGSVKEKLFF.

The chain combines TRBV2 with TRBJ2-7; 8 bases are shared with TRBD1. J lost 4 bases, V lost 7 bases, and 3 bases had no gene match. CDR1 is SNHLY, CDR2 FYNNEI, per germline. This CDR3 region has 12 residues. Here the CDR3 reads CASTGGAYEQYF. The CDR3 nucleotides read TGTGCCAGCACAGGGGGCGCGTACGAGCAGTACTTC. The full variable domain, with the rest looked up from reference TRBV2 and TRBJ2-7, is EPEVTQTPSHQVTQMGQEVILRCVPISNHLYFYWYRQILGQKVEFLVSFYNNEISEKSEIFDDQFSVERPDGSNFTLKIRSTKLEDSAMYFCASTGGAYEQYFGPGTRLTVT.

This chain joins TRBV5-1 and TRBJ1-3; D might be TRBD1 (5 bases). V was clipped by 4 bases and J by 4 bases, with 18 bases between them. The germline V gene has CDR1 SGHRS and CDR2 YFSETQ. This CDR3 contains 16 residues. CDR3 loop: CASSALTGDDGNTIYF. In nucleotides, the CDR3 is TGCGCCAGCAGCGCCCTCACAGGAGACGACGGAAACACCATATATTTT.

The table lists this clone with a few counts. The CDR3 DNA reads TGTGCCAGCAGTCCTTCGCCAGGGAACACTGAAGCTTTCTTT. Its translation is CASSPSPGNTEAFF. The chain recombines TRBV6-4 with TRBJ1-1; the D is unclear. Between the trimmed V and J ends, which lost 5 bases and 1 base, there was a span of 11 bases. CDR1 and CDR2 from the germline V gene are MRHNA and SNTAGT. The CDR3 is 14 residues long.

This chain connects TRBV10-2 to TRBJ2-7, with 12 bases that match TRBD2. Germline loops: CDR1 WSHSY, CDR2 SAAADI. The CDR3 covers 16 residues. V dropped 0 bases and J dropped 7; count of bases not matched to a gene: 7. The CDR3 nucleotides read TGCGCCAGCAGTGAGTCGGCTAGCGGGGGGGCTTGGGAGCAGTACTTC. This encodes CASSESASGGAWEQYF.

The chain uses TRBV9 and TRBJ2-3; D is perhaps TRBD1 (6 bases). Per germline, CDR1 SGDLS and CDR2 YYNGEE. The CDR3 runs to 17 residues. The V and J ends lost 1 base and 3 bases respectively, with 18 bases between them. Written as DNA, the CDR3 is TGTGCCAGCAGCGTACCCCGATGGGGGCCGAGTACAGATACGCAGTATTTT. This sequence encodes CASSVPRWGPSTDTQYF.

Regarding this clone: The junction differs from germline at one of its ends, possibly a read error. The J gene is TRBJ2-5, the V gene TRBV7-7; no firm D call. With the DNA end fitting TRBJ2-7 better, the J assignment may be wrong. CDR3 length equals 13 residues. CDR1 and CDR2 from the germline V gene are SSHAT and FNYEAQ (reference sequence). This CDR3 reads CASSLDVTYEQYF. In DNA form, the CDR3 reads TGTGCTAGCAGCCTTGACGTAACCTACGAGCAGTACTTC.

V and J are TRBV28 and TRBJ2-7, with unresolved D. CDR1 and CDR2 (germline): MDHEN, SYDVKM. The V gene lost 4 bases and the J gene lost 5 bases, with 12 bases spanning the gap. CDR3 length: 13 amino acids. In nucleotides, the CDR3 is TGTGCCAGCAGTTCCGACCGAAGGAACGAGCAGTACTTC. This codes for CASSSDRRNEQYF.

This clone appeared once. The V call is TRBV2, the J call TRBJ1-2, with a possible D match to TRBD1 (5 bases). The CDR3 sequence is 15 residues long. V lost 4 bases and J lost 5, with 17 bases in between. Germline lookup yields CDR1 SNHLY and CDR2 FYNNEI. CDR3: CASSAAGGVNYGYTF. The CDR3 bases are TGTGCCAGCAGTGCTGCGGGGGGGGTCAATTATGGCTACACCTTC.

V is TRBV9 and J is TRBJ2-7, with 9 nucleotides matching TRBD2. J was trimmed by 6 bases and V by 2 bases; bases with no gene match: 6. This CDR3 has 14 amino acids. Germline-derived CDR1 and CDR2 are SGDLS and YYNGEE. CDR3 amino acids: CASSVVPAGGEQYF. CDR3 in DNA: TGTGCCAGCAGCGTTGTCCCAGCGGGGGGCGAGCAGTACTTC.

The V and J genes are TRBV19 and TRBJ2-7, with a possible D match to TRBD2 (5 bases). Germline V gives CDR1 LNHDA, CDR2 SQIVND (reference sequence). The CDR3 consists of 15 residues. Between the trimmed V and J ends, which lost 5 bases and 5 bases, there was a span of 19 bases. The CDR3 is CASSLRTRAGNEQYF. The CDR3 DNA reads TGTGCCAGTAGTCTCAGAACTAGGGCAGGCAACGAGCAGTACTTC. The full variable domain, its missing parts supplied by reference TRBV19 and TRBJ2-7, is DGGITQSPKYLFRKEGQNVTLSCEQNLNHDAMYWYRQDPGQGLRLIYYSQIVNDFQKGDIAEGYSVSREKKESFPLTVTSAQKNPTAFYLCASSLRTRAGNEQYFGPGTRLTVT.

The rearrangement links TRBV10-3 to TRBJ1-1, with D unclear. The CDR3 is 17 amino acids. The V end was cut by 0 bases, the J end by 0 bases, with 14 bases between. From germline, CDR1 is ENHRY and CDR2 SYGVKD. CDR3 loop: CAISESMGRPMNTEAFF. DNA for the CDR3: TGTGCCATCAGTGAGTCGATGGGGAGGCCCATGAACACTGAAGCTTTCTTT.

Here the CDR3 DNA reads TGCGCCAGCAGTCAATCGAGGGGGGACTCCTATAATTCACCCCTCCACTTT. This encodes CASSQSRGDSYNSPLHF. The chain carries TRBV23-1 and TRBJ1-6, with D perhaps TRBD1 (6 bases). TRBV23-1 is designated an ORF whose function remains uncertain. CDR3 length equals 17 residues. Trimming cost V 0 bases and J 0 bases, with 9 bases left between them.

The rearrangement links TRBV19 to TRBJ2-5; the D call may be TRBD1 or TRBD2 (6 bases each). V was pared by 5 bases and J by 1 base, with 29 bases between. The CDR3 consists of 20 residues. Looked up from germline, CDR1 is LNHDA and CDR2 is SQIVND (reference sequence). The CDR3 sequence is CASSDSGGGGGLPLQETQYF. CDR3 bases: TGTGCCAGTAGTGATTCCGGAGGAGGGGGAGGCTTACCCCTCCAAGAGACCCAGTACTTC.

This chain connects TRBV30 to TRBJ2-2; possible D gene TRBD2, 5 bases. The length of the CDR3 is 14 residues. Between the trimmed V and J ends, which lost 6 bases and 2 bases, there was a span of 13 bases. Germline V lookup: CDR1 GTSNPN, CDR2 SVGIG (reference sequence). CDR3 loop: CACRRAINTGELFF. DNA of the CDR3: TGTGCCTGCCGGCGGGCTATCAACACCGGGGAGCTGTTTTTT. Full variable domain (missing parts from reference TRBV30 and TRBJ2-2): SQTIHQWPATLVQPVGSPLSLECTVEGTSNPNLYWYRQAAGRGLQLLFYSVGIGQISSEVPQNLSASRPQDRQFILSSKKLLLSDSGFYLCACRRAINTGELFFGEGSRLTVL.